The clone carrying this T cell receptor (beta chain) was seen repeatedly, ten times or more. Its cognate antigen is unknown. Amplification of TCR beta CDR3 regions was performed using RNA transcripts as template. Carried out on the TCR CDR3, a first-round RT-PCR used the HTBI primer set. MiXCR, run by TCRdb on the multiplex PCR reads, gives a single entry per CDR3 protein. The sample contains some 370,000 distinct CDR3 sequences, around 15% of which appear only once. The sample originates from a study of T cells in Graves' hyperthyroidism and ophthalmopathy. Study results and limitations: A model of 13 V-J pairs discriminated ophthalmopathy from stable hyperthyroidism. Peripheral blood also featured most of the thyroid clonotypes expanded above 0.001.

With duration under 3 months, ophthalmopathy was active: Clinical Activity Score at least 3, NOSPECS at least 4. Reasons for excluding patients were uncontrolled infection, other autoimmune disease, pregnancy or lactation. V shed 6 bases and J 4 bases; nucleotides not matched to a gene: 9. CDR1 and CDR2 from the germline V gene are SQVTM and ANQGSEA. This CDR3 spans 16 amino acids. The origin of this receptor is a man aged 50 to 60 with Graves' ophthalmopathy. The chain combines TRBV29-1 with TRBJ2-3, with 14 bases fitting TRBD2. The specimen was blood. In DNA, the CDR3 is TGCAGCGTCCTCAAGACTAGCGGGAGGGCGGCAGATACGCAGTATTTT. Encoded protein: CSVLKTSGRAADTQYF.